Listed below are T cell receptor beta chains from one sample, sequenced in a study of T-cell reconstitution after alpha-beta-depleted transplantation in children. TCRdb reanalysed the PCR reads using MiXCR and keeps one entry per CDR3 protein. This sample has about 200,000 distinct CDR3 sequences; 5.5% to 7% occur once, and the top ten carry roughly 4.7%. The source was PBMCs, collected before TCRalphabeta/CD19-depleted stem cell transplant. These receptors originate from a girl under three years old with combined immunodeficiency, due to receive a stem cell transplant. Each CDR3 is given with its conserved first and last residue. Fields, in order: clone size, J gene, D gene, V gene, CDR3 DNA, CDR3 protein. A D gene is named only where the DNA matches it firmly. Expanded clones get a size class; other rows say once, few or many, or leave the size out.

many | TRBJ2-7 | NA | TRBV28 | TGTGCCAGCACCCCGAAGGGATTTAACGAGCAGTACTTC | CASTPKGFNEQYF
few | TRBJ2-3 | NA | TRBV12-3/TRBV12-4 | TGTGCCAGCAACCAACAGGGAATCACAGATACGCAGTATTTT | CASNQQGITDTQYF
many | TRBJ2-5 | TRBD2 | TRBV12-3/TRBV12-4 | TGTGCCAGCAGTCTGGGACTAGCGGGAGGGCAAGAGACCCAGTACTTC | CASSLGLAGGQETQYF
few | TRBJ2-6 | TRBD2 | TRBV7-9 | TGTGCCAGCAGCCTAGGAGCGGGAGGCGCTGGGGCCAACGTCCTGACTTTC | CASSLGAGGAGANVLTF
many | TRBJ2-7 | NA | TRBV12-3/TRBV12-4 | TGTGCCAGCACCCTATGGGGGGGCCGGACGGAGCAGTACTTC | CASTLWGGRTEQYF
many | TRBJ1-1 | NA | TRBV21-1 | TGTGCCAGCAGCCGGACAGGGGGGAACACTGAAGCTTTCTTT | CASSRTGGNTEAFF
NA | TRBJ2-1 | TRBD2 | TRBV27 | TGTGCCAGCAGTTTACTCCCTTCCCTAGCGGGGGAGCAGTTCTTC | CASSLLPSLAGEQFF
NA | TRBJ2-7 | TRBD2 | TRBV4-3 | TGCGCCAGCAGCCAAGATTGGGCGGGGGACGAGCAGTACTTC | CASSQDWAGDEQYF
many | TRBJ2-7 | TRBD1 | TRBV12-5 | TGTGCTAGTGGCCCACCACAGGGGGCTTTCTACGAGCAGTACTTC | CASGPPQGAFYEQYF
many | TRBJ2-1 | TRBD2 | TRBV20-1 | TGCAGTGCCAATGGACTAGTTGAGCAGTTCTTC | CSANGLVEQFF
many | TRBJ2-2 | NA | TRBV5-1 | TGCGCCAGCAGCCTGACTAGGGGGGAGCTGTTTTTT | CASSLTRGELFF
many | TRBJ1-1 | NA | TRBV28 | TGTGCCAGCAGTTATGGGGGCAGGGCAAACACTGAAGCTTTCTTT | CASSYGGRANTEAFF
many | TRBJ2-7 | NA | TRBV20-1 | TGCAGTGCTAGTAGGGCCAATACCTACGAGCAGTACTTC | CSASRANTYEQYF
many | TRBJ2-3 | NA | TRBV9 | TGTGCCAGCAGCGCCAGCGGGAGCACAGATACGCAGTATTTT | CASSASGSTDTQYF
NA | TRBJ1-3 | NA | TRBV12-3/TRBV12-4 | TGTGCCAGCAGTTCCCACGGGGGCTTTGGAAACACCATATATTTT | CASSSHGGFGNTIYF
many | TRBJ2-7 | NA | TRBV10-3 | TGTGCCATCAGTGAGTCGAGGACCTACGAGCAGTACTTC | CAISESRTYEQYF
few | TRBJ2-2 | NA | TRBV4-2 | TGTGCCAGCAGCCCCACGCCGGCGACCACCGGGGAGCTGTTTTTT | CASSPTPATTGELFF
many | TRBJ2-7 | TRBD1 | TRBV7-9 | TGTGCCAGCAGCGCAGGGGGCGAGCAGTACTTC | CASSAGGEQYF
many | TRBJ2-1 | NA | TRBV28 | TGTGCCAGCAGTTTAGTAATCAATGAGCAGTTCTTC | CASSLVINEQFF
many | TRBJ2-3 | NA | TRBV28 | TGTGCCAGCACTTCCCCACTAGCCCAAGGCTTGGATACGCAGTATTTT | CASTSPLAQGLDTQYF
many | TRBJ2-1 | TRBD1 | TRBV19 | TGTGCCAGTAGTGCTTTACCGGGACAGCATAATGAGCAGTTCTTC | CASSALPGQHNEQFF
NA | TRBJ2-5 | NA | TRBV4-2 | TGTGCCAGCAGCCAAAGGGGCTGGGAAGAGACCCAGTACTTC | CASSQRGWEETQYF
many | TRBJ2-1 | TRBD2 | TRBV4-3 | TGCGCCAGCAGCCAAGAGGCTAGCGGGAGATGGAACAATGAGCAGTTCTTC | CASSQEASGRWNNEQFF
many | TRBJ2-1 | NA | TRBV5-6 | TGTGCCAGCAGCTCCAGGACTCTCTCCTACAATGAGCAGTTCTTC | CASSSRTLSYNEQFF
many | TRBJ1-1 | NA | TRBV29-1 | TGCAGCGTTGAAGAGGCGTACACTGAAGCTTTCTTT | CSVEEAYTEAFF
few | TRBJ1-2 | TRBD1 | TRBV5-1 | TGCGCCAGCAGCCTTAATGTCGAGACAGGGCACGGCTACACCTTC | CASSLNVETGHGYTF
many | TRBJ2-1 | NA | TRBV5-1 | TGCGCCAGCAGCTTCACCGGCAGCTACAATGAGCAGTTCTTC | CASSFTGSYNEQFF
many | TRBJ2-1 | NA | TRBV28 | TGTGCCAGCAGCTGGACGCTCACCTACAATGAGCAGTTCTTC | CASSWTLTYNEQFF
few | TRBJ2-5 | TRBD1 | TRBV5-5 | TGTGCCAGCAGCACCGGACAGGGTGGCGAGACCCAGTACTTC | CASSTGQGGETQYF
many | TRBJ1-1 | TRBD1 | TRBV12-3/TRBV12-4 | TGTGCCAGCAGTCGGGGACAGTTGGAAGCTTTCTTT | CASSRGQLEAFF
many | TRBJ2-3 | NA | TRBV7-8 | TGTGCCAGCAGCTTAGGCGAGATATGGCAGTATTTT | CASSLGEIWQYF
NA | TRBJ2-3 | TRBD2 | TRBV14 | TGTGCCAGCAGCCCCTATAGCGGGAGGGAGATGAGAGATACGCAGTATTTT | CASSPYSGREMRDTQYF
many | TRBJ2-2 | NA | TRBV28 | TGTGCCAGCAGTACCAGGACCGAAACCGGGGAGCTGTTTTTT | CASSTRTETGELFF
many | TRBJ2-2 | NA | TRBV29-1 | TGCAGCGTTGAGGGGGGGGCTGGGGAGCTGTTTTTT | CSVEGGAGELFF
many | TRBJ2-1 | TRBD2 | TRBV27 | TGTGCCAGCAGTGAACATAGCGGGAGCACCTACAATGAGCAGTTCTTC | CASSEHSGSTYNEQFF
few | TRBJ1-1 | TRBD1 | TRBV28 | TGTGCCAGCGCGCAAGACAGGGGAACCGACACTGAAGCTTTCTTT | CASAQDRGTDTEAFF
many | TRBJ2-7 | TRBD1 | TRBV20-1 | TGCAGTGCTACCACTTCGACAGGGGATACCTCCTACGAGCAGTACTTC | CSATTSTGDTSYEQYF
many | TRBJ2-1 | TRBD1 | TRBV28 | TGTGCCAGCAGTTTACCCAGGACAGGCAACTCCTACAATGAGCAGTTCTTC | CASSLPRTGNSYNEQFF
many | TRBJ2-3 | TRBD1 | TRBV5-1 | TGCGCCAGCAACACAGGGGCCTCTAGCACAGATACGCAGTATTTT | CASNTGASSTDTQYF
many | TRBJ2-1 | NA | TRBV4-3 | TGCGCCAGCAGCCAAATGGCAGGCCGATACAATGAGCAGTTCTTC | CASSQMAGRYNEQFF
many | TRBJ2-1 | TRBD2 | TRBV7-8 | TGTGCCAGCAGCTTATACCCCACCGACAGGGGACTAGCGGGAGAAGGGGGGAACAATGAGCAGTTCTTC | CASSLYPTDRGLAGEGGNNEQFF
many | TRBJ2-1 | NA | TRBV12-3/TRBV12-4 | TGTGCCAGCAGTTTTAGCAGCCATGAGCAGTTCTTC | CASSFSSHEQFF
few | TRBJ1-4 | TRBD1 | TRBV6-5 | TGTGCCAGCAGTTACTCGGGCGGGACAGGGGCTACCGAAAAACTGTTTTTT | CASSYSGGTGATEKLFF
NA | TRBJ2-7 | NA | TRBV28 | TGTGCCAGCAGTCCCAACAGACCGTACTACGAGCAGTACTTC | CASSPNRPYYEQYF
many | TRBJ2-1 | TRBD1 | TRBV4-3 | TGCGCCAGCAGCTTCGGGACAGGGGTCTACAATGAGCAGTTCTTC | CASSFGTGVYNEQFF
few | TRBJ1-2 | TRBD1 | TRBV7-9 | TGTGCCAGCAGTTCCGGGACAGCAGCTAACTATGGCTACACCTTC | CASSSGTAANYGYTF
many | TRBJ2-2 | NA | TRBV4-1 | TGCGCCAGCAGCCAAGAAGGCAGCACCGGGGAGCTGTTTTTT | CASSQEGSTGELFF
few | TRBJ2-5 | NA | TRBV7-6 | TGTGCCAGCAGCCCCACCCCGCTTAGCTTCCAGACCCAGTACTTC | CASSPTPLSFQTQYF
few | TRBJ2-1 | NA | TRBV29-1 | TGCAGCGTCCGGAGGAGCGAAACGCGGTTCTTC | CSVRRSETRFF
many | TRBJ2-7 | NA | TRBV28 | TGTGCCAGCACCATAGGGGGGACAACCACCTACGAGCAGTACTTC | CASTIGGTTTYEQYF
NA | TRBJ2-1 | TRBD2 | TRBV5-1 | TGCGCCAGCAGCTTGGCTGGACTAGCGGCACTCCATGAGCAGTTCTTC | CASSLAGLAALHEQFF
many | TRBJ2-1 | TRBD2 | TRBV11-2 | TGTGCCAGCAGCCCCATAGCGGGGAGAGACAATGAGCAGTTCTTC | CASSPIAGRDNEQFF
many | TRBJ2-3 | NA | TRBV6-2/TRBV6-3 | TGTGCCAGCAGTTACTCGATATTGAACACGCAGTATTTT | CASSYSILNTQYF
many | TRBJ2-7 | TRBD2 | TRBV4-2 | TGTGCCAGCAGCCTCCAGGGTGGGGGGACTAGCGCCTACGAGCAGTACTTC | CASSLQGGGTSAYEQYF
NA | TRBJ2-2 | TRBD1 | TRBV11-2 | TGTGCCCTCAGTTTTTCACCCGGGACAGGGCGGGATAGTACCGGGGAGCTGTTTTTT | CALSFSPGTGRDSTGELFF
many | TRBJ2-7 | NA | TRBV7-9 | TGTGCCGGGGCTGGGGGGAGCTCCTACGAGCAGTACTTC | CAGAGGSSYEQYF
many | TRBJ1-6 | NA | TRBV15 | TGTGCCACCAGCAACTTTCACAGGGATAATTCACCCCTCCACTTT | CATSNFHRDNSPLHF
NA | TRBJ2-7 | NA | TRBV20-1 | TGCAGTGCCACCTCACTCGACAGGTCTCCCTACGAGCAGTACTTC | CSATSLDRSPYEQYF
many | TRBJ1-2 | NA | TRBV28 | TGTGCCAGCAAAATAAGGGGACCCCCAGCCTCGAGGGGCTACACCTTC | CASKIRGPPASRGYTF
many | TRBJ2-5 | TRBD1 | TRBV15 | TGTGCCACCAGGGGACAGGACCAAGAGACCCAGTACTTC | CATRGQDQETQYF